These 23 T cell receptor beta chains originate from one sample sequenced in a study of CD8 T cells in Susac syndrome. With random hexamers, about 0.5 to 1 ug RNA was reverse transcribed. Using its own MiXCR run on the immunoSEQ multiplex PCR reads, TCRdb lists one record per CDR3 protein. The table shows 90,000 to 150,000 distinct CDR3 sequences, with approximately 93% occurring only once. The specimen sequenced was CD4+ T cells from PBMCs. The receptors originated from a human donor with multiple sclerosis.

The rearrangement joins TRBV6-5 to TRBJ2-5; no clear D gene. Germline CDR1 and CDR2: MNHEY and SVGAGI. Trimming shortened V by 5 bases and J by 4 bases, and 14 bases separated the two germline ends. This CDR3 comprises 14 residues. The CDR3 nucleotides read TGTGCCAGCAGTATAACCTTTACCGGAGAGACCCAGTACTTC. Translation: CASSITFTGETQYF.

The chain uses TRBV7-9 and TRBJ2-3; TRBD1 agrees at 9 bases. CDR3 size: 15 residues. Germline assignment: CDR1 SEHNR and CDR2 FQNEAQ (reference sequence). J lost 1 base, V lost 5 bases, and 4 bases had no gene match. The CDR3 reads CASSPRDRGTDTQYF. As DNA, the CDR3 is TGTGCCAGCAGCCCCCGGGACAGGGGCACAGATACGCAGTATTTT.

This clonotype has just one count. J is TRBJ2-1 and V is TRBV15; 7 nucleotides match TRBD2. Germline V gives CDR1 LNHNV, CDR2 YYDKDF (reference sequence). This CDR3 spans 13 amino acids. V was pared by 9 bases and J by 3 bases, with 5 bases of the junction left unmatched. The CDR3 protein is CATELAYYNEQFF. As DNA, the CDR3 is TGTGCCACGGAACTAGCGTACTACAATGAGCAGTTCTTC.

The J gene is TRBJ1-1, the V gene TRBV20-1; possibly TRBD1 for D (6 bases). Trimming removed 2 bases from V and 1 base from J, with 14 bases in between. The germline V gene has CDR1 DFQATT and CDR2 SNEGSKA (reference sequence). This CDR3 contains 15 residues. CDR3 loop: CSARMGGVSNTEAFF. CDR3 DNA sequence: TGCAGTGCTAGAATGGGGGGCGTATCGAACACTGAAGCTTTCTTT.

V usage is TRBV7-9 and J usage is TRBJ1-5, with 10 bases fitting TRBD1. J gave up 1 base and V 5 bases, and 8 bases lay outside the gene matches. Germline CDR1 reads SEHNR; CDR2 reads FQNEAQ (reference sequence). The CDR3 spans 17 residues. The CDR3 bases are TGTGCCAGCAGCCCAGGGACAGGGGTTGTGAGCAATCAGCCCCAGCATTTT. Protein product: CASSPGTGVVSNQPQHF.

This chain joins TRBV28 and TRBJ1-2; 7 bases are shared with TRBD1. V gave up 6 bases and J gave up 4 bases; unmatched junction bases: 5. The CDR3 extends over 13 amino acids. Germline V CDR1 and CDR2: MDHEN, SYDVKM. The CDR3 sequence is CASRPTGTYGYTF. In nucleotides, the CDR3 is TGTGCCAGCAGGCCGACAGGGACCTATGGCTACACCTTC.

The J gene is TRBJ2-5, the V gene TRBV7-8; D might be TRBD2 (6 bases). CDR1 and CDR2 (germline): SGHVS, FQNEAQ. The V gene lost 5 bases and the J gene lost 6 bases, with 16 bases spanning the gap. The CDR3 length is 14 residues. The CDR3 DNA follows: TGTGCCAGCAGCGGGACTCGGGCCCGAAAGACCCAGTACTTC. Residues: CASSGTRARKTQYF. The full variable domain, completed using reference TRBV7-8 and TRBJ2-5, is GAGVSQSPRYKVAKRGQDVALRCDPISGHVSLFWYQQALGQGPEFLTYFQNEAQLDKSGLPSDRFFAERPEGSVSTLKIQRTQQEDSAVYLCASSGTRARKTQYFGPGTRLLVL.

This chain joins TRBV12-3 or TRBV12-4 and TRBJ2-1; TRBD2 aligns across 12 bases. Trimming removed 6 bases from V and 7 bases from J; junction bases left unmatched: 7. This CDR3 comprises 15 residues. In DNA, the CDR3 is TGTGCCAGCAGCCCTAGCGGGGGGGCAGGAAATGAGCAGTTCTTC. Amino acid sequence: CASSPSGGAGNEQFF.

The rearrangement joins TRBV2 to TRBJ2-3, with 13 bases lining up with TRBD2. Per germline, CDR1 SNHLY and CDR2 FYNNEI. This CDR3 contains 15 residues. V gave up 6 bases and J gave up 6 bases; unmatched junction bases: 6. CDR3 in amino acids: CASRTSGGSIDTQYF. In nucleotides, the CDR3 is TGTGCCAGCAGGACTAGCGGGGGGAGCATCGATACGCAGTATTTT.

The rearrangement joins TRBV20-1 to TRBJ1-1, with 7 bases identical to TRBD1. Germline assignment: CDR1 DFQATT and CDR2 SNEGSKA (reference sequence). With V trimmed by 6 bases and J by 3 bases, 4 bases remained unmatched. The CDR3 has 12 residues. The CDR3 reads CSARQGDTEAFF. The CDR3 DNA is TGCAGTGCCCGACAGGGCGACACTGAAGCTTTCTTT.

The chain employs TRBV20-1 and TRBJ2-1; 8 bases are a match to TRBD2. V was clipped by 3 bases and J by 5 bases; unmatched bases: 9. The CDR3 has 15 residues. The germline CDR1 and CDR2 sequences are DFQATT and SNEGSKA (reference sequence). In DNA form, the CDR3 reads TGCAGTGCTAGCGGGGGGGCCTCAATTAACAATGAGCAGTTCTTC. Protein product: CSASGGASINNEQFF.

This clonotype has only one observation. This chain links TRBV5-4 with TRBJ1-6; possible D gene TRBD1, 5 bases. This CDR3 contains 15 residues. CDR1 SGHNT and CDR2 YYREEE come from the germline V gene (reference sequence). With 4 bases removed from V and 9 bases from J, the gap between germline ends came to 17 bases. CDR3 sequence (DNA): TGTGCCAGCAGCGGGGTCGGGGGTTCGCCTTCACCCCTCCACTTT. Amino acid sequence: CASSGVGGSPSPLHF.

This chain uses TRBV12-3 or TRBV12-4 with TRBJ2-1; 7 positions agree with TRBD2. The CDR3 totals 14 residues. The V gene end was trimmed by 5 bases and the J gene end by 7 bases; junction bases not matched to a gene: 8. The CDR3 region is CASSRAGVGNEQFF. CDR3 nucleotides: TGTGCCAGCAGTAGGGCGGGGGTGGGAAATGAGCAGTTCTTC.

This clonotype was seen only once. The chain recombines TRBV29-1 with TRBJ2-4; D unresolved. CDR1 and CDR2 from the germline V gene are SQVTM and ANQGSEA. Trimming stripped 5 bases from V and 0 bases from J, with 14 bases between. The CDR3 spans 15 residues. CDR3 sequence: CSVTSGVLAKNIQYF. CDR3 sequence (DNA): TGCAGCGTTACTTCAGGAGTACTAGCCAAAAACATTCAGTACTTC.

The chain joins TRBV30 to TRBJ1-3, with D hard to call. The CDR3 runs 13 residues. The V end lost 2 bases, the J end lost 4 bases, and 9 bases lay between the germline ends. CDR1 is GTSNPN, CDR2 SVGIG, per germline (reference sequence). This CDR3 reads CAWSSSSGNTIYF. The CDR3 DNA reads as TGTGCCTGGAGTTCCTCCTCGGGAAACACCATATATTTT.

This sequence joins TRBV6-5 and TRBJ2-5, with D perhaps matching TRBD2 (5 bases). Germline CDR1 is MNHEY and CDR2 is SVGAGI. The V and J ends lost 0 bases and 3 bases respectively, with 14 bases between them. The CDR3 has 16 amino acids. CDR3: CASSYSTTREKETQYF. The CDR3 DNA is TGTGCCAGCAGTTACTCGACAACAAGGGAGAAAGAGACCCAGTACTTC.

The chain recombines TRBV20-1 with TRBJ1-1, with 9 bases identical to TRBD1. V lost 6 bases and J lost 5; bases outside the gene matches: 10. The CDR3 extends over 14 amino acids. CDR1 DFQATT and CDR2 SNEGSKA come from the germline V gene (reference sequence). CDR3 sequence reads: CSAKGTGPATEAFF. The CDR3 DNA sequence: TGCAGTGCGAAGGGGACAGGGCCGGCAACTGAAGCTTTCTTT.

The gene calls are TRBV29-1 and TRBJ1-4; TRBD1 might be the D (5 bases). V was cut by 2 bases and J by 7 bases, with 8 bases left in between. Germline CDR1 SQVTM, CDR2 ANQGSEA. The CDR3 is made up of 12 amino acids. CDR3 protein: CSVEQGGEKLFF. CDR3 in DNA: TGCAGCGTTGAACAGGGCGGTGAAAAACTGTTTTTT.

The chain links TRBV12-3 or TRBV12-4 to TRBJ2-3; D is uncertain. The CDR3 sequence is 13 residues long. V was cut by 5 bases and J by 1 base, with 7 bases left in between. The CDR3 DNA sequence: TGTGCCAGCAGTCGTAGGCGCACAGATACGCAGTATTTT. Protein product: CASSRRRTDTQYF.

This chain connects TRBV5-1 to TRBJ2-1, with 10 bases lining up with TRBD2. Germline CDR1 reads SGHRS; CDR2 reads YFSETQ. CDR3 size: 15 residues. J lost 6 bases, V lost 0 bases, and 3 bases had no gene match. The CDR3, as DNA: TGCGCCAGCAGCTTGGAAGCGGGGGGGGCCAATGAGCAGTTCTTC. Encoded protein: CASSLEAGGANEQFF.

The chain has TRBV6-1 and TRBJ2-3, with 7 bases aligning to TRBD2. Losses at the gene ends were 2 bases for V and 4 bases for J; bases not matched to a gene: 6. The CDR3 is 15 residues long. CDR1 is MNHNS, CDR2 SASEGT, per germline. DNA for the CDR3: TGTGCCAGCAGTGAACTCTCGGGGGGATCAGATACGCAGTATTTT. Its translation is CASSELSGGSDTQYF.

The J gene is TRBJ2-5, the V gene TRBV6-5; 9 bases agree with TRBD2. Germline trimming cut 2 bases from V and 4 bases from J; bases unmatched to any gene: 11. The germline gives CDR1 MNHEY, CDR2 SVGAGI. The CDR3 runs 17 residues. CDR3 sequence (DNA): TGTGCCAGCAGTTACACCCTTAAAAGCGGGGGGATAGAGACCCAGTACTTC. As protein: CASSYTLKSGGIETQYF.

In its sample, this clonotype was seen once. The chain couples TRBV28 to TRBJ1-2; no clear D. V lost 6 bases, J lost 1 base, and 9 bases lay in between. Germline-derived CDR1 and CDR2 are MDHEN and SYDVKM. The CDR3 consists of 13 residues. The CDR3 bases are TGTGCCAGCAGACCTGCGAGTAACTATGGCTACACCTTC. Protein product: CASRPASNYGYTF.